This passage covers 8 T cell receptor beta chains from one sample sequenced in a study of response to subunit inactivated influenza vaccine. TCRdb processed the RT-PCR reads anew with MiXCR; each CDR3 protein has one entry. The table has about 520,000 distinct CDR3 sequences, approximately 11% seen once. The sample here was PBMCs from blood, taken 45 days after vaccination. Receptors were obtained from a man aged 50 to 60 who received an inactivated influenza vaccine.

The chain links TRBV9 to TRBJ1-4; D gene ambiguous. Germline-derived CDR1 and CDR2 are SGDLS and YYNGEE. The V and J ends lost 2 bases and 7 bases respectively, with 6 bases between them. The CDR3 spans 12 residues. CDR3 nucleotide sequence: TGTGCCAGCAGCGTCCATGGTGAAAAACTGTTTTTT. Translation gives CASSVHGEKLFF.

This clonotype was counted ten times or more. The CDR3 loop reads CAISEDATNYGYTF. The CDR3, as DNA: TGTGCCATCAGCGAGGACGCTACTAACTATGGCTACACCTTC. The chain combines TRBV10-3 with TRBJ1-2; D is unresolved. Germline CDR1 ENHRY, CDR2 SYGVKD. V lost 6 bases and J 0 bases, leaving 11 bases between the germline ends. The CDR3 covers 14 residues.

The rearrangement links TRBV6-5 to TRBJ2-1; 11 positions match TRBD1. V lost 4 bases, J lost 4 bases, and 6 bases stayed unmatched. This CDR3 is 16 amino acids long. CDR1 is MNHEY, CDR2 SVGAGI, per germline. The CDR3 nucleotides are TGTGCCAGCAGTTTTACCGGGACAGGGGGATACAATGAGCAGTTCTTC. Translating it yields CASSFTGTGGYNEQFF.

The sample holds a few counts of this clonotype. The chain joins TRBV2 to TRBJ1-4; possible D gene TRBD1, 5 bases. There are 13 residues in the CDR3. Trimming cost V 8 bases and J 3 bases, with 10 bases left between them. Germline V gene data show CDR1 as SNHLY and CDR2 as FYNNEI. CDR3 sequence: CASCRGANEKLFF. The CDR3 coding sequence is TGTGCCAGCTGCCGGGGGGCTAATGAAAAACTGTTTTTT.

The chain links TRBV7-8 to TRBJ2-2; 10 positions agree with TRBD1. The J segment lost 3 bases and the V segment lost 4 bases, leaving 11 bases of the junction unmatched. The length of the CDR3 is 18 residues. The germline gives CDR1 SGHVS, CDR2 FQNEAQ. CDR3 in DNA: TGTGCCAGCAGCTCCCCACAGACAGGGGGCGCGGACACCGGGGAGCTGTTTTTT. Its protein is CASSSPQTGGADTGELFF.

A few counts support this clonotype. This sequence joins TRBV7-9 and TRBJ2-5; D unresolved. The CDR3 has 14 amino acids. Germline V CDR1 and CDR2: SEHNR, FQNEAQ (reference sequence). Trimming stripped 1 base from V and 2 bases from J, with 8 bases between. The CDR3 protein is CASSLGPGQETQYF. The CDR3 DNA is TGTGCCAGCAGCTTAGGCCCCGGGCAAGAGACCCAGTACTTC.

The gene calls are TRBV12-3 or TRBV12-4 and TRBJ1-3, with D possibly matching TRBD1 (5 bases). Trimming stripped 5 bases from V and 2 bases from J, with 10 bases between. This CDR3 spans 14 amino acids. For the CDR3, the DNA is TGTGCCAGCAGTAGGGGAAACGCTGGAAACACCATATATTTT. Translated: CASSRGNAGNTIYF.

This clonotype appeared many times. V and J are TRBV12-3 or TRBV12-4 and TRBJ2-7, with D maybe TRBD2 (5 bases). Trimming removed 6 bases from V and 2 bases from J, with 11 bases in between. The CDR3 consists of 13 residues. CDR3 in DNA: TGTGCCAGCAGCCCTACCGGGACCTACGAGCAGTACTTC. The encoded protein is CASSPTGTYEQYF.